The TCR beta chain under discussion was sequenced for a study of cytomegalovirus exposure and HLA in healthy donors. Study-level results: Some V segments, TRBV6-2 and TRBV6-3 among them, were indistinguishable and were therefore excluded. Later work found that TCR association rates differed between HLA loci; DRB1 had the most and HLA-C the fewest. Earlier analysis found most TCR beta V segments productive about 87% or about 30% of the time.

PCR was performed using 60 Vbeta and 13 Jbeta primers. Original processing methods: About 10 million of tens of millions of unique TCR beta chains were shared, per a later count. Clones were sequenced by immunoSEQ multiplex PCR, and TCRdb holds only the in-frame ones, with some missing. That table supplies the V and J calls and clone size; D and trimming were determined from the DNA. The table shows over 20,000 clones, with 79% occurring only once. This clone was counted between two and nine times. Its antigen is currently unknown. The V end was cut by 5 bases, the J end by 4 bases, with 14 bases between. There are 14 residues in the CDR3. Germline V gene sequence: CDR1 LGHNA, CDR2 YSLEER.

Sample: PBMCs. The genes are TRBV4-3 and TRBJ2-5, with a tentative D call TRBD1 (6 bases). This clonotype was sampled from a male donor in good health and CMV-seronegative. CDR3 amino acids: CASSKTGPGETQYF. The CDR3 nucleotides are TGCGCCAGCAGCAAAACAGGGCCAGGAGAGACCCAGTACTTC.